The 32 T cell receptor beta chains in this list originate from one sample, sequenced in a study of T cell responses to AZD1222 COVID-19 vaccine. Only in-frame clones appear in the TCRdb table, and some are missing; sequencing was by immunoSEQ multiplex PCR. This repertoire shows fewer than 150,000 clones, around nine tenths found once; its top ten account for 4% to 5%. The sequencing here drew on peripheral blood, taken on day 0 of AZD1222 vaccination. The receptors stem from an adult in good health.

In its sample, this clone was seen a few times. This CDR3 is CASSFWGVENYGYTF. As DNA, the CDR3 is TGTGCCAGCAGTTTTTGGGGGGTGGAAAACTATGGCTACACCTTC. The chain joins TRBV28 to TRBJ1-2, with D perhaps TRBD1 (5 bases). The V gene lost 3 bases and the J gene lost 2 bases, with 13 bases spanning the gap. The CDR3 length is 15 residues. Germline V gives CDR1 MDHEN, CDR2 SYDVKM.

The genes are TRBV3-1 (or the pseudogene TRBV3-2) and TRBJ2-7, with D tentatively TRBD1 or TRBD2 (5 bases each). V lost 6 bases to trimming and J lost 0 bases, with 18 bases between them. The germline CDR1 and CDR2 sequences are LGHDT and YNNKEL (reference sequence). There are 16 residues in the CDR3. The DNA for the CDR3 is TGTGCCAGCAGTCGGCGCCGGGACCGAAGCTCCTACGAGCAGTACTTC. This encodes CASSRRRDRSSYEQYF.

This clone came up once. The J gene is TRBJ1-1, the V gene TRBV6-5, with 7 bases lining up with TRBD1. CDR3 size: 15 residues. Trimming took 7 bases from V and 0 from J; bases not matched to a gene: 8. Germline CDR1 reads MNHEY; CDR2 reads SVGAGI. The CDR3 bases are TGTGCCAGCACCCAGGGGGGCTTCATGAACACTGAAGCTTTCTTT. Residues: CASTQGGFMNTEAFF.

This chain uses TRBV2 with TRBJ2-3; TRBD1 or TRBD2 may be the D gene (6 bases each). Trimming left V 6 bases short and J 0 bases short, with 16 bases between. This CDR3 has 16 amino acids. Per the germline V gene, CDR1 is SNHLY and CDR2 is FYNNEI. The CDR3 here is CASSRGGRPSTDTQYF. Written as DNA, the CDR3 is TGTGCCAGCAGCCGAGGGGGGAGGCCTAGCACAGATACGCAGTATTTT.

The V gene is TRBV6-6, the J gene TRBJ2-7, with a weak D call TRBD1 (5 bases). The V end was cut by 6 bases, the J end by 1 base, with 10 bases between. There are 13 residues in the CDR3. CDR1 and CDR2 from the germline V gene are MNHNY and SVGAGI (reference sequence). The CDR3 coding sequence is TGTGCCAGCAGGTCAGGGCCGTCCTACGAGCAGTACTTC. Translated, it gives CASRSGPSYEQYF.

This clone was counted a single time. The V call is TRBV4-1, the J call TRBJ1-1, with D hard to call. V lost 3 bases and J 0 bases, leaving 20 bases between the germline ends. Germline CDR1 reads MGHRA; CDR2 reads YSYEKL. This CDR3 spans 18 amino acids. The CDR3 coding sequence is TGCGCCAGCAGCCATGGGATCTCCATAAATCTCATGAACACTGAAGCTTTCTTT. Its protein product is CASSHGISINLMNTEAFF.

V usage is TRBV5-5 and J usage is TRBJ2-7; the match to TRBD2 covers 12 bases. J lost 2 bases, V lost 4 bases, and 4 bases had no gene match. The CDR3 is made up of 15 amino acids. The germline CDR1 and CDR2 sequences are SGHKS and YYEKEE (reference sequence). The CDR3 loop is CASSVRLAGAYEQYF. CDR3 nucleotide sequence: TGTGCCAGCAGCGTCAGACTAGCGGGAGCCTACGAGCAGTACTTC.

The chain uses TRBV5-1 and TRBJ2-3; D is undetermined. The CDR3 is 12 residues long. Germline CDR1 is SGHRS and CDR2 is YFSETQ. Trimming took off 6 bases at V and 2 bases at J, with 7 bases between the two ends. CDR3: CASTSNTDTQYF. DNA for the CDR3: TGCGCCAGCACCTCGAACACAGATACGCAGTATTTT.

This clone was seen only once. The chain links TRBV6-1 to TRBJ2-2; TRBD2 might be the D (6 bases). V shed 2 bases and J shed 6 bases, with 19 bases lying between them. The germline V gene encodes CDR1 MNHNS and CDR2 SASEGT. The CDR3 loop spans 17 amino acids. The CDR3 region is CASSERLRRDSPGELFF. The CDR3 nucleotides are TGTGCCAGCAGTGAAAGGCTAAGGAGGGATTCCCCCGGGGAGCTGTTTTTT.

The CDR3 DNA reads as TGTGCCAGCAGCTTAGCGGCAGGAGGGGGGAAGGCTGAAGCTTTCTTT. It encodes CASSLAAGGGKAEAFF. The chain joins TRBV7-6 to TRBJ1-1; TRBD1 is a possible D gene (6 bases). V was shortened by 0 bases and J by 6 bases, with 17 bases between the two germline ends. CDR1 is SGHVS and CDR2 is FNYEAQ in the germline V gene. This CDR3 comprises 16 residues.

V and J are TRBV18 and TRBJ1-1; 8 bases match TRBD1. V shed 5 bases and J 1 base; nucleotides not matched to a gene: 3. Germline V gene sequence: CDR1 KGHSH, CDR2 LQKENI. The CDR3 totals 14 residues. The CDR3 sequence: CASSIGQGNTEAFF. The CDR3, as DNA: TGTGCCAGCTCAATCGGACAGGGGAACACTGAAGCTTTCTTT. Full variable domain (rest looked up from reference TRBV18 and TRBJ1-1): NAGVMQNPRHLVRRRGQEARLRCSPMKGHSHVYWYRQLPEEGLKFMVYLQKENIIDESGMPKERFSAEFPKEGPSILRIQQVVRGDSAAYFCASSIGQGNTEAFFGQGTRLTVV.

This chain uses TRBV6-5 with TRBJ1-4; D might be TRBD1 (6 bases). Germline CDR1 is MNHEY and CDR2 is SVGAGI. The CDR3 totals 14 residues. Trimming left V 9 bases short and J 5 bases short, with 16 bases between. CDR3 nucleotide sequence: TGTGCCAGGGGGGGCAGGGGACCCAATGAAAAACTGTTTTTT. This encodes CARGGRGPNEKLFF.

The chain is built from TRBV7-8 and TRBJ2-5; D perhaps matches TRBD2 (5 bases). The germline CDR1 and CDR2 sequences are SGHVS and FQNEAQ. CDR3 length equals 14 residues. Trimming took off 5 bases at V and 5 bases at J, with 15 bases between the two ends. The CDR3 here is CASSRYLSEETQYF. The CDR3 bases are TGTGCCAGCAGCCGTTACCTTAGCGAGGAGACCCAGTACTTC.

The chain links TRBV19 to TRBJ2-2, with a possible D match to TRBD2 (7 bases). The CDR3 is 13 amino acids. The germline V and J ends were trimmed by 6 bases and 8 bases, with 13 bases remaining between them. Germline V gene data show CDR1 as LNHDA and CDR2 as SQIVND (reference sequence). The CDR3 DNA sequence: TGTGCCAGTAGCGGGGGGCTAATGGGGGAGCTGTTTTTT. It encodes CASSGGLMGELFF.

The chain joins TRBV10-3 to TRBJ1-2; 9 bases agree with TRBD1. CDR1 is ENHRY and CDR2 is SYGVKD in the germline V gene. V dropped 5 bases and J dropped 3; count of bases not matched to a gene: 7. The CDR3 has 15 residues. The CDR3: CAISLGQGKDYGYTF. Written as DNA, the CDR3 is TGTGCCATCAGTTTGGGACAGGGAAAGGACTATGGCTACACCTTC.

The rearrangement joins TRBV11-2 to TRBJ2-1; the D call may be TRBD1 or TRBD2 (5 bases each). Trimming removed 7 bases at V and 5 bases at J, with 15 bases between. CDR1 and CDR2 from the germline V gene are SGHAT and FQNNGV. The CDR3 is 14 residues long. The DNA of the CDR3 is TGTGCCAGCACAATACGTCCGGGACACAATGAGCAGTTCTTC. Its protein is CASTIRPGHNEQFF.

The chain links TRBV19 to TRBJ1-2; TRBD1 agrees at 9 bases. Unmatched junction bases numbered 2, after V lost 8 bases and J lost 1 base. Germline V gives CDR1 LNHDA, CDR2 SQIVND (reference sequence). CDR3 size: 13 residues. The CDR3: CASQTGGNYGYTF. Written as DNA, the CDR3 is TGTGCCAGTCAGACAGGGGGTAACTATGGCTACACCTTC.

In its sample, this clone was seen a few times. V is TRBV2 and J is TRBJ1-4, with TRBD1 matching 8 bases. This CDR3 spans 12 amino acids. The V gene's germline CDR1 is SNHLY and CDR2 FYNNEI. V shed 5 bases and J 10 bases; nucleotides not matched to a gene: 3. The CDR3 loop is CASSIQGGKLFF. Written as DNA, the CDR3 is TGTGCCAGCAGTATACAGGGGGGAAAACTGTTTTTT.

J is TRBJ1-1 and V is TRBV3-1 (or the pseudogene TRBV3-2); maybe TRBD1 (5 bases). The length of the CDR3 is 13 residues. Germline CDR1 is LGHDT and CDR2 is YNNKEL (reference sequence). V lost 1 base and J 5 bases, leaving 8 bases between the germline ends. The DNA for the CDR3 is TGTGCCAGCAGCCAAGGGGGCTGGACTGAAGCTTTCTTT. This codes for CASSQGGWTEAFF.

The rearrangement joins TRBV29-1 to TRBJ2-1; 9 bases match TRBD2. This CDR3 has 16 amino acids. V was clipped by 0 bases and J by 7 bases; unmatched bases: 10. The germline gives CDR1 SQVTM, CDR2 ANQGSEA. The CDR3 spells CSVEDPLSGSLNEQFF. CDR3 nucleotides: TGCAGCGTTGAAGACCCCCTTAGCGGGAGTTTAAATGAGCAGTTCTTC.

CDR3 DNA sequence: TGTGCCAGCAGCTTGGAGCAGCGGGGGGGCCAACAGTTCTTC. Its protein is CASSLEQRGGQQFF. This chain joins TRBV5-4 and TRBJ2-1; the match to TRBD2 covers 10 bases. Trimming took 0 bases from V and 13 from J; bases not matched to a gene: 7. The CDR3 is 14 amino acids. Germline CDR1 reads SGHNT; CDR2 reads YYREEE (reference sequence).

This chain joins TRBV30 and TRBJ1-4, with TRBD1 identical over 8 bases. The germline V gene has CDR1 GTSNPN and CDR2 SVGIG (reference sequence). The CDR3 length is 15 residues. Trimming removed 7 bases from V and 7 bases from J; junction bases left unmatched: 14. The CDR3 spells CASTGASVMTEKLFF. The DNA for the CDR3 is TGTGCCTCGACAGGGGCCAGCGTGATGACTGAAAAACTGTTTTTT.

The chain recombines TRBV28 with TRBJ2-5; TRBD1 or TRBD2 may be the D gene (5 bases each). CDR3 length equals 14 residues. V dropped 7 bases and J dropped 4 bases, with 16 bases sitting between them. The V gene's germline CDR1 is MDHEN and CDR2 SYDVKM. DNA of the CDR3: TGTGCCAGCACCCCTGGGGGAATTTTAGAGACCCAGTACTTC. Its translation is CASTPGGILETQYF.

This chain links TRBV7-9 with TRBJ1-1; D gene unclear. The CDR3 runs to 14 residues. Germline CDR1 reads SEHNR; CDR2 reads FQNEAQ (reference sequence). V gave up 1 base and J gave up 5 bases, with 11 bases separating them. The CDR3 is CASSLGGSGTEAFF. CDR3 DNA sequence: TGTGCCAGCAGCTTAGGTGGGTCAGGAACTGAAGCTTTCTTT.

This clone was observed a few times. V gene TRBV15 combines with J gene TRBJ1-1; the D is unclear. Looked up from germline, CDR1 is LNHNV and CDR2 is YYDKDF (reference sequence). Trimming left V 8 bases short and J 0 bases short, with 10 bases between. The CDR3 consists of 13 residues. This CDR3 is CATGTAMNTEAFF. CDR3 sequence (DNA): TGTGCCACCGGAACCGCTATGAACACTGAAGCTTTCTTT.

This clone was observed once. This rearrangement joins TRBV11-2 to TRBJ2-3; unclear D gene. The V gene lost 0 bases and the J gene lost 1 base, with 8 bases spanning the gap. Germline V lookup: CDR1 SGHAT, CDR2 FQNNGV. This CDR3 region has 15 residues. The CDR3 loop is CASSLDGSRTDTQYF. CDR3 in DNA: TGTGCCAGCAGCTTAGATGGCAGTCGCACAGATACGCAGTATTTT.

The genes are TRBV6-6 and TRBJ1-1; D is unclear. Germline assignment: CDR1 MNHNY and CDR2 SVGAGI (reference sequence). The germline V and J ends were trimmed by 6 bases and 1 base, with 9 bases remaining between them. The CDR3 consists of 13 residues. As DNA, the CDR3 is TGTGCCAGCAGCCGAGACAAGAACACTGAAGCTTTCTTT. This sequence encodes CASSRDKNTEAFF.

J is TRBJ1-1 and V is TRBV7-8, with a tentative D call TRBD1 (6 bases). The germline CDR1 and CDR2 sequences are SGHVS and FQNEAQ. Between the trimmed V and J ends, which lost 3 bases and 1 base, there was a span of 9 bases. The CDR3 runs to 14 residues. The CDR3 loop reads CASSFRGRNTEAFF. CDR3 in DNA: TGTGCCAGCAGCTTCCGGGGGCGGAACACTGAAGCTTTCTTT. Full variable domain (rest looked up from reference TRBV7-8 and TRBJ1-1): GAGVSQSPRYKVAKRGQDVALRCDPISGHVSLFWYQQALGQGPEFLTYFQNEAQLDKSGLPSDRFFAERPEGSVSTLKIQRTQQEDSAVYLCASSFRGRNTEAFFGQGTRLTVV.

The chain employs TRBV13 and TRBJ2-1; the D is unclear. Germline loops: CDR1 PRHDT, CDR2 FYEKMQ (reference sequence). This CDR3 contains 15 residues. V lost 2 bases and J 0 bases, leaving 8 bases between the germline ends. CDR3 loop: CASSLQLSSYNEQFF. The CDR3 DNA is TGTGCCAGCAGCTTACAATTGAGCTCCTACAATGAGCAGTTCTTC.

V usage is TRBV10-1 and J usage is TRBJ2-7, with 9 bases lining up with TRBD1. The trim removed 1 base at V and 9 bases at J, leaving 10 bases unmatched. The germline CDR1 and CDR2 sequences are WNHNN and SYGVQD (reference sequence). The CDR3 consists of 15 residues. The DNA for the CDR3 is TGCGCCAGCAGTGAGTTTACCGGGACAGGGAGGCGGCAGTACTTC. Translated: CASSEFTGTGRRQYF.

The V call is TRBV28, the J call TRBJ1-3; D remains ambiguous. Germline V gene sequence: CDR1 MDHEN, CDR2 SYDVKM. V lost 5 bases and J lost 3, with 5 bases in between. This CDR3 has 12 residues. The CDR3 bases are TGTGCCAGCAGTCAAGGTGGAAACACCATATATTTT. This codes for CASSQGGNTIYF.

This chain joins TRBV5-1 and TRBJ2-2; 10 nucleotides align to TRBD1. CDR1 is SGHRS and CDR2 is YFSETQ in the germline V gene. The J segment lost 4 bases and the V segment lost 3 bases, leaving 6 bases of the junction unmatched. The CDR3 loop spans 16 amino acids. The CDR3 DNA sequence: TGCGCCAGCAGCTGGAGGACAGGGGGTTTCACCGGGGAGCTGTTTTTT. Its protein product is CASSWRTGGFTGELFF.